A single sample is the source of the 9 T cell receptor beta chains below, sequenced in a study of blood T cell repertoires in COVID-19. Libraries were prepared by immunoSEQ multiplex PCR; TCRdb keeps only in-frame clonotypes and omits some of them. The sample lists 95,000 to 110,000 clones; about four fifths were seen once. Sequenced material: peripheral blood. The receptors shown here come from a human donor in a cohort sampled during active COVID-19.

V gene TRBV9 combines with J gene TRBJ2-1; 7 nucleotides match TRBD2. The J segment lost 2 bases and the V segment lost 0 bases, leaving 2 bases of the junction unmatched. Germline values: CDR1 SGDLS, CDR2 YYNGEE. This CDR3 spans 15 amino acids. In DNA form, the CDR3 reads TGTGCCAGCAGCGTAGACGGGGGGACCTACAATGAGCAGTTCTTC. Translated, it gives CASSVDGGTYNEQFF.

This clone counts as medium-sized. The genes are TRBV5-5 and TRBJ2-7, with D unclear. CDR3 size: 13 residues. The V end was cut by 5 bases, the J end by 2 bases, with 11 bases between. The germline V gene has CDR1 SGHKS and CDR2 YYEKEE (reference sequence). CDR3 nucleotide sequence: TGTGCCAGCAGTCTGTCGCGCACCTACGAGCAGTACTTC. Encoded protein: CASSLSRTYEQYF. The whole variable domain, remainder taken from reference TRBV5-5 and TRBJ2-7, is DAGVTQSPTHLIKTRGQQVTLRCSPISGHKSVSWYQQVLGQGPQFIFQYYEKEERGRGNFPDRFSARQFPNYSSELNVNALLLGDSALYLCASSLSRTYEQYFGPGTRLTVT.

The chain links TRBV10-1 to TRBJ2-6, with 12 bases fitting TRBD1. Unmatched junction bases numbered 4, after V lost 9 bases and J lost 1 base. This CDR3 comprises 16 residues. Germline V gene lookup returns CDR1 WNHNN and CDR2 SYGVQD (reference sequence). CDR3 in amino acids: CASRGQGASGANVLTF. The CDR3 DNA reads as TGCGCCAGTCGGGGACAGGGGGCTTCTGGGGCCAACGTCCTGACTTTC.

V and J are TRBV7-3 and TRBJ2-1; D may be TRBD1 (5 bases). The length of the CDR3 is 12 residues. V gave up 5 bases and J gave up 12 bases, with 14 bases separating them. CDR1 SGHTA and CDR2 FQGTGA come from the germline V gene. The CDR3 is CASSPPGSRQFF. CDR3 bases: TGTGCCAGCAGCCCGCCAGGGTCTCGGCAGTTCTTC.

V gene TRBV5-6 combines with J gene TRBJ1-3, with 9 positions matching TRBD1. Unmatched junction bases numbered 3, after V lost 3 bases and J lost 5 bases. The CDR3 loop spans 14 amino acids. Germline V lookup: CDR1 SGHDT, CDR2 YYEEEE. The CDR3 here is CASSSTGGRNTIYF. CDR3 bases: TGTGCCAGCAGCTCGACAGGGGGTAGAAACACCATATATTTT.

This chain links TRBV4-3 with TRBJ1-3; 10 positions agree with TRBD1. CDR3 length: 16 residues. The V segment lost 0 bases and the J segment 8 bases; nucleotides outside the gene matches: 7. From germline, CDR1 is LGHNA and CDR2 YSLEER. The CDR3 reads CASSQEGQGSLDTIYF. CDR3 bases: TGCGCCAGCAGCCAAGAGGGACAGGGGAGTTTAGACACCATATATTTT.

The chain uses TRBV7-9 and TRBJ1-1, with TRBD1 matching over 9 bases. Losses at the gene ends were 3 bases for V and 5 bases for J; bases not matched to a gene: 7. The CDR3 totals 15 residues. Germline lookup yields CDR1 SEHNR and CDR2 FQNEAQ (reference sequence). This CDR3 reads CASSFLQGARTEAFF. The CDR3 DNA reads TGTGCCAGCAGCTTTTTACAGGGGGCGAGAACTGAAGCTTTCTTT.

The J gene is TRBJ1-5, the V gene TRBV27, with D maybe TRBD1 (5 bases). Trimming cost V 3 bases and J 6 bases, with 18 bases left between them. CDR3 length: 16 residues. Per the germline V gene, CDR1 is MNHEY and CDR2 is SMNVEV (reference sequence). CDR3 loop: CASSLGRDGRAQPQHF. In DNA, the CDR3 is TGTGCCAGCAGTTTGGGGCGCGATGGTCGGGCTCAGCCCCAGCATTTT.

This rearrangement joins TRBV7-9 to TRBJ2-1; TRBD2 matches 7 bases. Germline CDR1 reads SEHNR; CDR2 reads FQNEAQ (reference sequence). The CDR3 consists of 15 residues. Losses at the gene ends were 5 bases for V and 3 bases for J; bases not matched to a gene: 7. The CDR3 region is CASSRDRGVYNEQFF. CDR3 DNA sequence: TGTGCCAGCAGCCGAGACCGGGGGGTCTACAATGAGCAGTTCTTC.